These 13 T cell receptor beta chains originate from one sample sequenced in a study of blood T cell repertoires in COVID-19. Sequencing used immunoSEQ multiplex PCR; TCRdb keeps in-frame clones, though not all of them. The sample lists some 77,000 clones, nearly 90% occurring once. Sequenced: peripheral blood. Receptor source: a woman older than 75 with active or convalescent COVID-19.

J is TRBJ2-1 and V is TRBV3-1 (or the pseudogene TRBV3-2), with D unclear. Germline V gene sequence: CDR1 LGHDT, CDR2 YNNKEL (reference sequence). Trimming removed 0 bases at V and 6 bases at J, with 9 bases between. The CDR3 covers 14 residues. Here the CDR3 reads CASSQDSVSNEQFF. The CDR3 DNA reads TGTGCCAGCAGCCAAGACTCCGTGTCCAATGAGCAGTTCTTC.

The chain is built from TRBV21-1 and TRBJ2-7; the D call in the table, TRBD2, was not verified against the DNA. TRBV21-1 is listed as a pseudogene. The CDR3 is 17 amino acids. CDR3 amino acids: CASSKKGRTSGSYEQYF. DNA for the CDR3: TGTGCCAGCAGCAAAAAGGGTCGGACTAGCGGATCCTACGAGCAGTACTTC.

The chain couples TRBV13 to TRBJ1-1, with D possibly TRBD1 on 5 matching bases. V lost 3 bases and J lost 10, with 18 bases in between. Germline loops: CDR1 PRHDT, CDR2 FYEKMQ (reference sequence). The CDR3 length is 14 residues. The CDR3 region is CASSLRSGPIGAFF. The CDR3 nucleotides are TGTGCCAGCAGCTTGAGGTCAGGGCCAATCGGAGCTTTCTTT.

A few counts support this clone. The CDR3 sequence: CASSQLAGAFHEQFF. CDR3 in DNA: TGTGCCAGCAGTCAACTAGCGGGAGCTTTCCATGAGCAGTTCTTC. The V gene is TRBV6-4, the J gene TRBJ2-1, with 11 bases that match TRBD2. V was clipped by 5 bases and J by 8 bases; unmatched bases: 8. The CDR3 is made up of 15 amino acids. The germline V gene has CDR1 MRHNA and CDR2 SNTAGT.

The rearrangement joins TRBV19 to TRBJ2-3, with TRBD2 matching over 9 bases. In germline, CDR1 is LNHDA, CDR2 SQIVND (reference sequence). The V segment lost 4 bases and the J segment 5 bases; nucleotides outside the gene matches: 16. CDR3 length equals 18 residues. The CDR3 DNA is TGTGCCAGTAGTAGACGGCTGACTAGCGGCCCCGCTAAAGATACGCAGTATTTT. Protein product: CASSRRLTSGPAKDTQYF.

V gene TRBV7-2 combines with J gene TRBJ2-1, with D tentatively TRBD1 (5 bases). CDR1 and CDR2 from the germline V gene are SGHTA and FQGNSA. This CDR3 is 12 amino acids long. Trimming cost V 5 bases and J 4 bases, with 6 bases left between them. The CDR3 nucleotides are TGTGCCAGCAGCCGACAGTACAATGAGCAGTTCTTC. It translates to CASSRQYNEQFF.

The CDR3 DNA reads TGTGCCAGCAGCCCCATGCTGCCGGGCTCTGGAAACACCATATATTTT. This translates into CASSPMLPGSGNTIYF. The chain combines TRBV3-1 (or the pseudogene TRBV3-2) with TRBJ1-3; no clear D gene. V was shortened by 4 bases and J by 0 bases, with 13 bases between the two germline ends. This CDR3 has 16 residues. Germline V CDR1 and CDR2: LGHDT, YNNKEL (reference sequence).

The rearrangement uses TRBV19 and TRBJ2-1; tentatively, D is TRBD1 (7 bases). Per germline, CDR1 LNHDA and CDR2 SQIVND (reference sequence). Between the trimmed V and J ends, which lost 5 bases and 5 bases, there was a span of 16 bases. The CDR3 has 15 amino acids. In DNA form, the CDR3 reads TGTGCCAGTAGTTTTCGACAGGGACTTAACAATGAGCAGTTCTTC. Its protein product is CASSFRQGLNNEQFF.

This chain links TRBV15 with TRBJ2-3; perhaps TRBD2 as D (6 bases). The V gene lost 2 bases and the J gene lost 2 bases, with 14 bases spanning the gap. Germline CDR1 is LNHNV and CDR2 is YYDKDF (reference sequence). The CDR3 is 16 amino acids. The CDR3 reads CATSRTRDWPTDTQYF. The CDR3 coding sequence is TGTGCCACCAGCAGAACCCGGGACTGGCCCACAGATACGCAGTATTTT.

The V call is TRBV15, the J call TRBJ1-5; the D is unclear. CDR3 length: 15 residues. Per the germline V gene, CDR1 is LNHNV and CDR2 is YYDKDF (reference sequence). Deletions cut 4 bases from V and 0 bases from J, with 10 bases between. CDR3 nucleotide sequence: TGTGCCACCAGCATTAGTATCGATAGCAATCAGCCCCAGCATTTT. As protein: CATSISIDSNQPQHF.

V usage is TRBV5-5 and J usage is TRBJ2-5; TRBD1 is a possible D gene (5 bases). Germline CDR1 and CDR2: SGHKS and YYEKEE (reference sequence). The length of the CDR3 is 15 residues. The V end lost 4 bases, the J end lost 5 bases, and 18 bases lay between the germline ends. The CDR3: CASSDIAGWTETQYF. CDR3 nucleotides: TGTGCCAGCAGCGATATTGCAGGGTGGACGGAGACCCAGTACTTC.

The gene calls are TRBV7-2 and TRBJ2-2; TRBD2 matches at 12 bases. This CDR3 has 15 residues. J gave up 4 bases and V 5 bases, and 2 bases lay outside the gene matches. Germline loops: CDR1 SGHTA, CDR2 FQGNSA. The CDR3 loop reads CASSPLAGGTGELFF. In DNA form, the CDR3 reads TGTGCCAGCAGCCCACTAGCGGGAGGCACCGGGGAGCTGTTTTTT.

The chain employs TRBV28 and TRBJ1-5; D perhaps matches TRBD1 (6 bases). Germline V gives CDR1 MDHEN, CDR2 SYDVKM. The CDR3 is 13 amino acids. V shed 5 bases and J shed 6 bases, with 11 bases lying between them. The CDR3 loop reads CASSPTGFQPQHF. The DNA of the CDR3 is TGTGCCAGCAGTCCGACAGGTTTTCAGCCCCAGCATTTT.